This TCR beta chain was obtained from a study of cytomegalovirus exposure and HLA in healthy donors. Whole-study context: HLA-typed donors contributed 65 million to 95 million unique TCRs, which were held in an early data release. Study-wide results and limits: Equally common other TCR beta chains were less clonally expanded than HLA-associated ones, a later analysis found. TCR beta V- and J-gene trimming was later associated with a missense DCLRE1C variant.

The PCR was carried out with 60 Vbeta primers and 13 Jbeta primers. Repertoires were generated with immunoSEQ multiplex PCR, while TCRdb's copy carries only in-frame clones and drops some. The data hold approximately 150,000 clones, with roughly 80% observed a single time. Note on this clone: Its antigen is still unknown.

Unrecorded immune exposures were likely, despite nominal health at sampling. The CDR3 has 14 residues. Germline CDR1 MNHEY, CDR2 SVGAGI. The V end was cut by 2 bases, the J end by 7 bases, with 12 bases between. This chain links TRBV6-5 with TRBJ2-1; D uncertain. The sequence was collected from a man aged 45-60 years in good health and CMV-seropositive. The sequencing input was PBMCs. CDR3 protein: CASSYDTQPNEQFF. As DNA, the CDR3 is TGTGCCAGCAGTTACGATACTCAACCTAATGAGCAGTTCTTC.